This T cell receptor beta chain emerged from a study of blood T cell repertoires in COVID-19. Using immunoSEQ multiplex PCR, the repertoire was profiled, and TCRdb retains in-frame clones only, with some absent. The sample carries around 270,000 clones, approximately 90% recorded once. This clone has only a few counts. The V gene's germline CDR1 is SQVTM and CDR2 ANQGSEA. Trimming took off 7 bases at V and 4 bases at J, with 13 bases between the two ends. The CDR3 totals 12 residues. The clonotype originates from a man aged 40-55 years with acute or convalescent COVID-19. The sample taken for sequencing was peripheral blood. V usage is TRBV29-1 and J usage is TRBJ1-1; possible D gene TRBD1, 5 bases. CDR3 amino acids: CSAQNGGTEAFF. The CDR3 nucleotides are TGCAGCGCCCAAAACGGGGGCACTGAAGCTTTCTTT.